The TCR beta chain under discussion was sequenced for a study of T cells in Graves' hyperthyroidism and ophthalmopathy. On this clonotype: Being one base from a much bigger clone, this may be a read error.

Amplified TCR beta CDR3 regions came from RNA transcripts. Primed by the HTBI set, a first-round RT-PCR was run on the TCR CDR3. TCRdb independently ran MiXCR on the multiplex PCR reads; one entry per CDR3 protein. The sample contains hundreds of thousands of distinct CDR3 sequences, roughly 45% of which appear only once. Exclusions: uncontrolled infection, other autoimmune disease, pregnancy, lactation. The sample comprised peripheral blood or thyroid tissue (not recorded which). The TCR was taken from an adult man with Graves' disease, either hyperthyroidism or ophthalmopathy (not recorded which).

The CDR3 is CATSDPPGGSRSRHETQYF. CDR3 in DNA: TGTGCCACCAGTGACCCCCCCGGGGGTAGCCGAAGTAGACATGAGACCCAGTACTTC. V gene TRBV24-1 combines with J gene TRBJ2-5, with D perhaps matching TRBD2 (6 bases). The CDR3 is made up of 19 amino acids. V lost 4 bases and J lost 5, with 28 bases in between. The germline gives CDR1 KGHDR, CDR2 SFDVKD.